This record looks at one T cell receptor beta chain sequence and its context. Profiled with immunoSEQ multiplex PCR; TCRdb holds only in-frame clones, not every one. Of around 360,000 clones in the sample, around 87% were seen once. Clinical history as reported by participants underpinned cohort assignment. These data originate in a study of blood T cell repertoires in COVID-19. This CDR3 is built from 14 residues. V lost 0 bases to trimming and J lost 1 base, with 6 bases between them. Germline CDR1 and CDR2: LGHDT and YNNKEL (reference sequence). The sample taken for sequencing was PBMCs or T cells enriched from blood (not recorded which). V is TRBV3-1 (or the pseudogene TRBV3-2) and J is TRBJ2-5; D not certain. This receptor was identified in a man in his forties or fifties in a cohort exposed to, infected with or recovered from COVID-19 (not recorded which). This CDR3 is CASSQDAVQETQYF. DNA for the CDR3: TGTGCCAGCAGCCAAGATGCGGTCCAAGAGACCCAGTACTTC.